Below are 12 T cell receptor beta chains sequenced from a single sample in a study of beta chain features in type 1 diabetes. The sequenced template was cDNA made from the entire isolated RNA. Here immunoSEQ multiplex PCR was the method, and the copy in TCRdb shows in-frame clones only, minus some. The sample has fewer than 550,000 clones; roughly 11% are singletons. Sequenced input: naive CD4+ T cells from blood. The receptors stem from a young woman in good health.

This chain joins TRBV29-1 and TRBJ2-1; TRBD2 matches at 7 bases. This CDR3 has 11 amino acids. The germline V gene has CDR1 SQVTM and CDR2 ANQGSEA. The junction had 2 bases not matched to a gene; V was cut back by 0 bases and J by 12 bases. DNA for the CDR3: TGCAGCGTTGAAGATTCGGGGGGGCAGTTCTTC. This translates into CSVEDSGGQFF.

A few counts support this clone. CDR3 amino acids: CASSLTAIYMNTEAFF. As DNA, the CDR3 is TGTGCCAGCAGCTTAACGGCTATCTACATGAACACTGAAGCTTTCTTT. The chain uses TRBV7-3 and TRBJ1-1; D remains unclear. The CDR3 extends over 16 amino acids. Trimming removed 0 bases from V and 0 bases from J, with 11 bases in between. Looked up from germline, CDR1 is SGHTA and CDR2 is FQGTGA.

The chain joins TRBV21-1 to TRBJ2-1; the tabulated D call, TRBD1, remains unverified against the DNA. TRBV21-1 is a listed pseudogene. The CDR3 consists of 17 residues. The CDR3 loop reads CASSKKGVIPFYNEQFF. In DNA form, the CDR3 reads TGTGCCAGCAGCAAAAAGGGGGTCATACCGTTCTACAATGAGCAGTTCTTC.

In this sample, this clone turned up a few times. The chain carries TRBV16 and TRBJ2-7; no definite D call. V lost 2 bases to trimming and J lost 3 bases, with 14 bases between them. Germline V gene sequence: CDR1 KGHSY, CDR2 FQNENV. The CDR3 has 15 residues. The CDR3 DNA is TGTGCCAGCAGCCAACAACGGGTCATCAGCTACGAGCAGTACGTC. The encoded protein is CASSQQRVISYEQYV.

V gene TRBV18 combines with J gene TRBJ2-1; maybe TRBD1 (6 bases). V was trimmed by 3 bases and J by 4 bases, leaving 10 bases between them. This CDR3 comprises 14 residues. Per the germline V gene, CDR1 is KGHSH and CDR2 is LQKENI. CDR3 bases: TGTGCCAGCTCACCTCGGGACAAGTACAATGAGCAGTTCTTC. As protein: CASSPRDKYNEQFF.

As for this clone: This sample also contains other DNA sequences that code for the same CDR3. V usage is TRBV18 and J usage is TRBJ2-7, with D uncertain. The length of the CDR3 is 12 residues. V shed 2 bases and J shed 3 bases, with 5 bases lying between them. The V gene's germline CDR1 is KGHSH and CDR2 LQKENI. The CDR3 coding sequence is TGTGCCAGCTCACCAGGGTTCTACGAGCAGTACTTC. This gives the protein CASSPGFYEQYF.

The rearrangement links TRBV2 to TRBJ1-4; 8 bases are shared with TRBD1. Per the germline V gene, CDR1 is SNHLY and CDR2 is FYNNEI. The ends lost 7 bases at V and 14 bases at J; junction bases unmatched: 15. This CDR3 contains 14 residues. The CDR3, as DNA: TGTGCCAGCATTCAAGGACAGGGAGGGCGAAGGCTGTTTTTT. Translation: CASIQGQGGRRLFF.

This clone occurred a few times. The chain couples TRBV5-8 to TRBJ2-5, with 8 bases lining up with TRBD1. V trimming: 4 bases; J trimming: 5 bases; junction bases outside the gene matches: 13. Germline CDR1 reads SGHTS; CDR2 reads YDEGEE. The CDR3 sequence is 16 residues long. In DNA form, the CDR3 reads TGTGCCAGCAGCCAAGGACAGGGTCGGGTCCGGGAGACCCAGTACTTC. It is translated as CASSQGQGRVRETQYF.

This clone was seen only once. One end of the junction varies from germline; a read error may be responsible. This sequence joins TRBV20-1 and TRBJ1-1; D uncertain. Germline loops: CDR1 DFQATT, CDR2 SNEGSKA (reference sequence). The CDR3 sequence is 11 residues long. The CDR3 sequence: CSARDPPGLLF. The CDR3 nucleotides read TGCAGTGCTAGAGATCCACCAGGCCTTCTCTTT.

This sequence joins TRBV11-1 and TRBJ2-2; D is ambiguous. From germline, CDR1 is SGHAT and CDR2 FQDESV (reference sequence). There are 15 residues in the CDR3. Between the trimmed V and J ends, which lost 2 bases and 1 base, there was a span of 8 bases. CDR3 in DNA: TGTGCCAGCAGCTTATGGGAAGGGAACACCGGGGAGCTGTTTTTT. It yields the protein CASSLWEGNTGELFF.

This clone was seen a few times. The V and J genes are TRBV27 and TRBJ2-3; D tentatively reads TRBD1 or TRBD2 (5 bases each). CDR1 is MNHEY and CDR2 is SMNVEV in the germline V gene (reference sequence). The germline V and J ends were trimmed by 3 bases and 0 bases, with 13 bases remaining between them. This CDR3 has 16 amino acids. CDR3 loop: CASSFKRGSSTDTQYF. CDR3 nucleotide sequence: TGTGCCAGCAGTTTCAAGAGGGGCTCTAGCACAGATACGCAGTATTTT.

CDR3 residues: CASSPWTSGRARYEQYF. CDR3 DNA: TGTGCCAGCAGCCCGTGGACTAGCGGGAGGGCCAGATACGAGCAGTACTTC. This rearrangement joins TRBV11-3 to TRBJ2-7, with 15 positions matching TRBD2. Trimming took 5 bases from V and 4 from J; bases not matched to a gene: 9. Germline values: CDR1 SGHNT, CDR2 YENEEA. This CDR3 region has 17 residues.